The source of this T cell receptor (beta chain) is a study of blood T cells in healthy people across ages. Each sample yielded at least 6 million isolated PBMCs. Then a second PCR, running roughly 7 to 11 cycles, was carried out with a sample-barcoded 5' primer and a J-beta primer mix. TCRdb recomputed calls from the 5' RACE reads with MiXCR, one row per CDR3 protein. The sample gives 600,000 or so distinct CDR3 sequences, about 30% of which show up once; roughly 14% is in the top ten. The germline CDR1 and CDR2 sequences are SGHRS and YFSETQ. With V trimmed by 0 bases and J by 2 bases, 9 bases remained unmatched. This CDR3 contains 17 residues.

This TCR derives from a woman older than 75 in good health. The chain joins TRBV5-1 to TRBJ2-7, with 9 bases fitting TRBD1. The sample taken for sequencing was blood. The CDR3 spells CASSLDLTGTGTYEQYF. The CDR3 DNA reads TGCGCCAGCAGCTTGGATCTAACCGGGACAGGGACCTACGAGCAGTACTTC.